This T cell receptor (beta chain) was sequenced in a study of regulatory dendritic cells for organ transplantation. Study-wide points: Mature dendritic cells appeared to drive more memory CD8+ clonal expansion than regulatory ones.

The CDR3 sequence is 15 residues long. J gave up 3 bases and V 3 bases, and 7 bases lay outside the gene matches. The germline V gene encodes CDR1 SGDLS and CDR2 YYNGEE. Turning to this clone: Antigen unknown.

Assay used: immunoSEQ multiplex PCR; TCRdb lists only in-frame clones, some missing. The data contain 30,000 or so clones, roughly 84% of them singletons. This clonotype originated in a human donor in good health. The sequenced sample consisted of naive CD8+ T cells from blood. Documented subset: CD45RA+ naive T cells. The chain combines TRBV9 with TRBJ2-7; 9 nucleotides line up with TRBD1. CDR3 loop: CASSGGTGRVYEQYF. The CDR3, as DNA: TGTGCCAGCAGCGGGGGGACAGGGAGAGTCTACGAGCAGTACTTC.